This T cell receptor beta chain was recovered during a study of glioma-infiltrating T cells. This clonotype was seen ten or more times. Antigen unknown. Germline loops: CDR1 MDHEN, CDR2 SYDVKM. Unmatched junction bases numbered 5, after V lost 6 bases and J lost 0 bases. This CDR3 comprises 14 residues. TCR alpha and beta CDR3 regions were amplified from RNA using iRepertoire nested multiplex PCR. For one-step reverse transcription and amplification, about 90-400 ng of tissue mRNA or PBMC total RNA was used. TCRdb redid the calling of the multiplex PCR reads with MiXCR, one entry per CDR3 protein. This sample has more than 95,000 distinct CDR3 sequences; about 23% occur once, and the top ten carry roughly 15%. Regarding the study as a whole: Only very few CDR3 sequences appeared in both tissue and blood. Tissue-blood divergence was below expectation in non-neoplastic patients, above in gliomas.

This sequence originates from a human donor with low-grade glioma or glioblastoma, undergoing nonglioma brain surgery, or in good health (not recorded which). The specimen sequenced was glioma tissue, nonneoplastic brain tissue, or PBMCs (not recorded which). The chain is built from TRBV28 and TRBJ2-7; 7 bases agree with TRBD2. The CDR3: CASSRGSSSYEQYF. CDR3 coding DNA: TGTGCCAGCAGCCGCGGGAGTTCCTCCTACGAGCAGTACTTC.